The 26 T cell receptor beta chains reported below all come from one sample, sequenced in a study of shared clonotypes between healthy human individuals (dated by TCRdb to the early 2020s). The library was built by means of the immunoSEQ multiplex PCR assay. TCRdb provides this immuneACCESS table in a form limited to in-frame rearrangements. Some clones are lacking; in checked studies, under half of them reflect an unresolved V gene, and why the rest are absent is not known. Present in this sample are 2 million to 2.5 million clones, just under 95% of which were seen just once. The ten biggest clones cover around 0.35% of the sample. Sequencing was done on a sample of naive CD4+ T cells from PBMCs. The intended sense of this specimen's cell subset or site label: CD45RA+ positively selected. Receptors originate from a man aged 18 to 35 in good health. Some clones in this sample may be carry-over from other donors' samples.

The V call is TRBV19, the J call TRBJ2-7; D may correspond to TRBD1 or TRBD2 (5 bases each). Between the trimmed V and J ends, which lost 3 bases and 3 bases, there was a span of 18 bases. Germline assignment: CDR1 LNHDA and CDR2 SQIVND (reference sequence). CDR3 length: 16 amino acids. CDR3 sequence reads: CASSMYGTVQVYEQYF. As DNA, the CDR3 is TGTGCCAGTAGTATGTATGGGACGGTACAGGTCTACGAGCAGTACTTC.

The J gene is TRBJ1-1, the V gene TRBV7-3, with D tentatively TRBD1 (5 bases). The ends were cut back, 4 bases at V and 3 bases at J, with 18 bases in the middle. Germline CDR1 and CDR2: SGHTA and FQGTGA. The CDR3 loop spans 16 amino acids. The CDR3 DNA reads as TGTGCCAGCAGCTCTCAAGGACGGGGCTCCCACACTGAAGCTTTCTTT. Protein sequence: CASSSQGRGSHTEAFF. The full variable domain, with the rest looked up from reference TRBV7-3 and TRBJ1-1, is GAGVSQTPSNKVTEKGKYVELRCDPISGHTALYWYRQSLGQGPEFLIYFQGTGAADDSGLPNDRFFAVRPEGSVSTLKIQRTERGDSAVYLCASSSQGRGSHTEAFFGQGTRLTVV.

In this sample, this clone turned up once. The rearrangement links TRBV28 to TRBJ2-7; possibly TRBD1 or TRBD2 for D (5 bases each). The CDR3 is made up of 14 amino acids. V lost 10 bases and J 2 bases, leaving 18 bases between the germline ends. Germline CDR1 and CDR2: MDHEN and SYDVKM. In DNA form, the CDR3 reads TGTGCCATCGATGGCCTCGGGACCACCTACGAGCAGTACTTC. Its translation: CAIDGLGTTYEQYF.

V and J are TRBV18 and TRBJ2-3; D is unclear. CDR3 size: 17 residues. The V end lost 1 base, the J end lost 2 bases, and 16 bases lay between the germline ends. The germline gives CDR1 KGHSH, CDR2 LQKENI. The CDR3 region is CASSPLSPVTATDTQYF. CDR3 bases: TGTGCCAGCTCACCACTGAGTCCGGTCACCGCCACAGATACGCAGTATTTT.

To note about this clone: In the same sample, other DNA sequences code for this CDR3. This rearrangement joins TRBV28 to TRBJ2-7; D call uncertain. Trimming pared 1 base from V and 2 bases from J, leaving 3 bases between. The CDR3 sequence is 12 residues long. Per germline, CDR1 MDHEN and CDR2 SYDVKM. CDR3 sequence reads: CASSLLTYEQYF. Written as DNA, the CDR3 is TGTGCCAGCAGTTTATTAACCTACGAGCAGTACTTC. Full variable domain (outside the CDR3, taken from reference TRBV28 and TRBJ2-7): DVKVTQSSRYLVKRTGEKVFLECVQDMDHENMFWYRQDPGLGLRLIYFSYDVKMKEKGDIPEGYSVSREKKERFSLILESASTNQTSMYLCASSLLTYEQYFGPGTRLTVT.

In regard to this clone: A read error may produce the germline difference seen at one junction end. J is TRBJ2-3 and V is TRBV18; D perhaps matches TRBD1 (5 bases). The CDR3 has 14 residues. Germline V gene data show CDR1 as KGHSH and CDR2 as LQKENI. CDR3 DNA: TGTGCCAGCTCACCGTTGCCTCGCACAGGTACGCAGTATTTT. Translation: CASSPLPRTGTQYF. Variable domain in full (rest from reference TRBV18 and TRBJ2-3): NAGVMQNPRHLVRRRGQEARLRCSPMKGHSHVYWYRQLPEEGLKFMVYLQKENIIDESGMPKERFSAEFPKEGPSILRIQQVVRGDSAAYFCASSPLPRTGTQYFGPGTRLTVL.

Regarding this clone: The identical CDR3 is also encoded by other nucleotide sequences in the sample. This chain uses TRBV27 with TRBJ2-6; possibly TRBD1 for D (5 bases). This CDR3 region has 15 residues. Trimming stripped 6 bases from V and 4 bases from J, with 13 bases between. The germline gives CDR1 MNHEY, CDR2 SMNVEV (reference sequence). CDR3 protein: CASRPTGSGANVLTF. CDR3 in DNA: TGTGCCAGCAGACCAACAGGCTCCGGGGCCAACGTCCTGACTTTC.

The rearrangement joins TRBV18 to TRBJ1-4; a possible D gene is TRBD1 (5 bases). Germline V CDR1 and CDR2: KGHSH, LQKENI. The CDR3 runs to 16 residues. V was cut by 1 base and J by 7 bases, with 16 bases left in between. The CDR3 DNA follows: TGTGCCAGCTCACCACAAACACAGGCGGTTGGTGAAAAACTGTTTTTT. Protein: CASSPQTQAVGEKLFF.

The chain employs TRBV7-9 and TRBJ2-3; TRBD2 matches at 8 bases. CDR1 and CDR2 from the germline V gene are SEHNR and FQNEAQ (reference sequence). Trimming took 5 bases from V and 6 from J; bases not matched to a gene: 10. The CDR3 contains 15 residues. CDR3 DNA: TGTGCCAGCAGCCCGCACCTCCGGGGGGGGGATACGCAGTATTTT. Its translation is CASSPHLRGGDTQYF.

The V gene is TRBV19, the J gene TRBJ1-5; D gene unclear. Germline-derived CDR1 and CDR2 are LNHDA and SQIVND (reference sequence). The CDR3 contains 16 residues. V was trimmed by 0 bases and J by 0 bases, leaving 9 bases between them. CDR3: CASSIEEWYSNQPQHF. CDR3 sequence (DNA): TGTGCCAGTAGTATAGAGGAGTGGTATAGCAATCAGCCCCAGCATTTT. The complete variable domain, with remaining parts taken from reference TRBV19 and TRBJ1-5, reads DGGITQSPKYLFRKEGQNVTLSCEQNLNHDAMYWYRQDPGQGLRLIYYSQIVNDFQKGDIAEGYSVSREKKESFPLTVTSAQKNPTAFYLCASSIEEWYSNQPQHFGDGTRLSIL.

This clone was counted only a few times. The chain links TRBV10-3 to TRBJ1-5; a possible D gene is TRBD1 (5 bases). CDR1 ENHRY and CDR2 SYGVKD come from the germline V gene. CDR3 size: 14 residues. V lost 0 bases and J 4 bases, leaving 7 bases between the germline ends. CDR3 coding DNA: TGTGCCATCAGTGAGTCTGAGGGGAATCAGCCCCAGCATTTT. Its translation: CAISESEGNQPQHF.

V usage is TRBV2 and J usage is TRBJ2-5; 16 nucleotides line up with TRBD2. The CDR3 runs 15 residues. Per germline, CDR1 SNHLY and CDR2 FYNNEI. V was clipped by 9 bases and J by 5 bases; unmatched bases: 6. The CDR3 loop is CARGLAGGPGETQYF. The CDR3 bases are TGTGCCAGGGGACTAGCGGGAGGGCCAGGGGAGACCCAGTACTTC. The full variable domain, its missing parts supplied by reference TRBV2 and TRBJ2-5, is EPEVTQTPSHQVTQMGQEVILRCVPISNHLYFYWYRQILGQKVEFLVSFYNNEISEKSEIFDDQFSVERPDGSNFTLKIRSTKLEDSAMYFCARGLAGGPGETQYFGPGTRLLVL.

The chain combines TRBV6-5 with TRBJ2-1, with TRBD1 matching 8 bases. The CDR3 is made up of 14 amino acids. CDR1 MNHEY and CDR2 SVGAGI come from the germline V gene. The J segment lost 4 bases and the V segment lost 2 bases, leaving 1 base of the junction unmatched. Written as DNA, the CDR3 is TGTGCCAGCAGTTACGGACAGGGATACAATGAGCAGTTCTTC. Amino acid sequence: CASSYGQGYNEQFF.

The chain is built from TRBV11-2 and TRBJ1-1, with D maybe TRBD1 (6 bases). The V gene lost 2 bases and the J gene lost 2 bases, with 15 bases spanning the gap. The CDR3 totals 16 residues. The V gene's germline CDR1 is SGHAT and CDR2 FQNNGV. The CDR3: CASSLQPTGYNTEAFF. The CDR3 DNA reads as TGTGCCAGCAGCTTACAACCGACAGGATACAACACTGAAGCTTTCTTT.

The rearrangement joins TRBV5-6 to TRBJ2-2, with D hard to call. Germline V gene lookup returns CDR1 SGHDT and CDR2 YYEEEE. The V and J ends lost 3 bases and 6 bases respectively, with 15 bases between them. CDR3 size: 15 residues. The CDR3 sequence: CASSWRRSIAGELFF. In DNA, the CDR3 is TGTGCCAGCAGCTGGCGCCGGAGCATCGCCGGGGAGCTGTTTTTT. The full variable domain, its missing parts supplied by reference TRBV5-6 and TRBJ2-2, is DAGVTQSPTHLIKTRGQQVTLRCSPKSGHDTVSWYQQALGQGPQFIFQYYEEEERQRGNFPDRFSGHQFPNYSSELNVNALLLGDSALYLCASSWRRSIAGELFFGEGSRLTVL.

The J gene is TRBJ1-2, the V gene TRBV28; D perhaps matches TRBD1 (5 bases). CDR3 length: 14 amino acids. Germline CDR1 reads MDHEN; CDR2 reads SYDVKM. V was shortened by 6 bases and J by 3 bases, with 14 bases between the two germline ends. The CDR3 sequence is CASSPGQSHYGYTF. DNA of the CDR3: TGTGCCAGCAGCCCTGGACAATCACACTATGGCTACACCTTC.

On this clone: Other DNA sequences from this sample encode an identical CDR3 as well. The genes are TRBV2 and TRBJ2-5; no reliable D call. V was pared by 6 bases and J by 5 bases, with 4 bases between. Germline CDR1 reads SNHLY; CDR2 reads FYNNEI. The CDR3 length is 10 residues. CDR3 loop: CASRAETQYF. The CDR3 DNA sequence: TGTGCCAGCAGAGCCGAGACCCAGTACTTC. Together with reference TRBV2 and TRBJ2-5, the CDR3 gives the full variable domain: EPEVTQTPSHQVTQMGQEVILRCVPISNHLYFYWYRQILGQKVEFLVSFYNNEISEKSEIFDDQFSVERPDGSNFTLKIRSTKLEDSAMYFCASRAETQYFGPGTRLLVL.

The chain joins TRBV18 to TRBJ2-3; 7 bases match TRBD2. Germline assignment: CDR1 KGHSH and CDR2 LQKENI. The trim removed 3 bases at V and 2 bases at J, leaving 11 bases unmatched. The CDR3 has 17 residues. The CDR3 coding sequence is TGTGCCAGCTCACCCCTGATAGCGGGCCCTAACACAGATACGCAGTATTTT. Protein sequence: CASSPLIAGPNTDTQYF.

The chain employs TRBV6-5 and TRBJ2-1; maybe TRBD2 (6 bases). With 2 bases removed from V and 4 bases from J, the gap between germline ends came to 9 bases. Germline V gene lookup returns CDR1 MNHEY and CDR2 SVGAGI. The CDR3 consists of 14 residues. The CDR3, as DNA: TGTGCCAGCAGTTACGCCCGGGAGTACAATGAGCAGTTCTTC. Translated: CASSYAREYNEQFF.

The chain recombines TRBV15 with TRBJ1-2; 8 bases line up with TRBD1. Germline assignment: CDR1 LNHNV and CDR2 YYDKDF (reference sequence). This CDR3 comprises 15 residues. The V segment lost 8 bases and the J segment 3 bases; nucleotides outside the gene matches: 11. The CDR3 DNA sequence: TGTGCCACCCAGGTCTCGGACAGGGACTACTATGGCTACACCTTC. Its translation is CATQVSDRDYYGYTF. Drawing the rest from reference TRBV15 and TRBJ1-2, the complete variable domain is DAMVIQNPRYQVTQFGKPVTLSCSQTLNHNVMYWYQQKSSQAPKLLFHYYDKDFNNEADTPDNFQSRRPNTSFCFLDIRSPGLGDTAMYLCATQVSDRDYYGYTFGSGTRLTVV.

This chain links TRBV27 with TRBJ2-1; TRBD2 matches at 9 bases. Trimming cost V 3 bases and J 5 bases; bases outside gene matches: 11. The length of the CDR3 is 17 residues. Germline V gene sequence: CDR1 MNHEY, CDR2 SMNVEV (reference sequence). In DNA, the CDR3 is TGTGCCAGCAGTTTCCTCACGGGAGCGGGGGGCAACAATGAGCAGTTCTTC. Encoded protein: CASSFLTGAGGNNEQFF.

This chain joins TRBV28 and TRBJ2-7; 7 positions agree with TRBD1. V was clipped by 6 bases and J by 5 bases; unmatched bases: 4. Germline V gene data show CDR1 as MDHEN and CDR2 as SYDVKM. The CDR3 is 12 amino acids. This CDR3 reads CASRVGGDEQYF. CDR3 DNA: TGTGCCAGCAGAGTAGGGGGCGACGAGCAGTACTTC.

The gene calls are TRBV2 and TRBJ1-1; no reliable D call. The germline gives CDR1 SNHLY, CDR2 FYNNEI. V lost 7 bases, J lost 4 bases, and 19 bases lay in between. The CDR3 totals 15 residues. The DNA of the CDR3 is TGTGCCAGCAACCCCGCGAGGTGGGATGGCACTGAAGCTTTCTTT. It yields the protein CASNPARWDGTEAFF.

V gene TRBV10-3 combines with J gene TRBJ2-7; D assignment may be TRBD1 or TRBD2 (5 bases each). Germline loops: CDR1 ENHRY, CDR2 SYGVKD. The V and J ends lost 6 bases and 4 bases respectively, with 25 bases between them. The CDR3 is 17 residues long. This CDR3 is CAIRPSGTQPPLYEQYF. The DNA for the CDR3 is TGTGCCATCAGGCCGTCTGGGACCCAGCCACCATTATACGAGCAGTACTTC.

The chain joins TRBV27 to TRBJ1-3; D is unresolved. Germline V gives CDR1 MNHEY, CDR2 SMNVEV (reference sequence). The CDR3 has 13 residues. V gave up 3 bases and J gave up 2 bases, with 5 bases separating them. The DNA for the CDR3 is TGTGCCAGCAGTTTCAAGGCTGGAAACACCATATATTTT. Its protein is CASSFKAGNTIYF.

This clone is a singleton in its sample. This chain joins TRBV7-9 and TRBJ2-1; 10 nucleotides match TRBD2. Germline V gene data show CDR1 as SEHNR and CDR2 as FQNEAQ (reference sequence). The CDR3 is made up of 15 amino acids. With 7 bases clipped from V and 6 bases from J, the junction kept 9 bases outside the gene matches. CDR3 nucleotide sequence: TGTGCCAGCACCTCGAGACTAGCGGGCTTCAATGAGCAGTTCTTC. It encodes CASTSRLAGFNEQFF. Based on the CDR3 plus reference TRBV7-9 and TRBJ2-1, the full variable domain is DTGVSQNPRHKITKRGQNVTFRCDPISEHNRLYWYRQTLGQGPEFLTYFQNEAQLEKSRLLSDRFSAERPKGSFSTLEIQRTEQGDSAMYLCASTSRLAGFNEQFFGPGTRLTVL.